This entry lists 22 T cell receptor beta chains sequenced from one sample in a study of T cell responses to AZD1222 COVID-19 vaccine. Method: immunoSEQ multiplex PCR; TCRdb's copy keeps in-frame clones and lacks some. The sample records more than 90,000 clones, 70% to 90% being singletons. Here the sequenced sample was peripheral blood, taken 28 days after the second AZD1222 dose. These receptors originate from an adult who received the AZD1222 COVID-19 vaccine.

This chain uses TRBV6-5 with TRBJ2-5; D might be TRBD1 (5 bases). The CDR3 has 15 residues. Germline V gene lookup returns CDR1 MNHEY and CDR2 SVGAGI. The ends were cut back, 6 bases at V and 3 bases at J, with 17 bases in the middle. The DNA of the CDR3 is TGTGCCAGCAGCGAGGAGACAGTTTACGAAGAGACCCAGTACTTC. It is translated as CASSEETVYEETQYF.

The chain employs TRBV9 and TRBJ1-1; D is undetermined. This CDR3 contains 14 residues. Germline CDR1 SGDLS, CDR2 YYNGEE. The V end was cut by 3 bases, the J end by 0 bases, with 9 bases between. The chain's CDR3 is CASSEDGVNTEAFF. In nucleotides, the CDR3 is TGTGCCAGCAGCGAGGACGGAGTGAACACTGAAGCTTTCTTT.

The chain couples TRBV18 to TRBJ2-5; TRBD1 matches 11 bases. The V and J ends lost 3 bases and 7 bases, in that order; junction bases with no gene match: 22. The germline CDR1 and CDR2 sequences are KGHSH and LQKENI. The CDR3 loop spans 20 amino acids. The CDR3 region is CASSPGTGGTLAGVFGTQYF. The CDR3 DNA reads as TGTGCCAGCTCACCGGGGACAGGGGGAACTTTAGCGGGAGTCTTCGGGACCCAGTACTTC. The whole variable domain, remainder taken from reference TRBV18 and TRBJ2-5, is NAGVMQNPRHLVRRRGQEARLRCSPMKGHSHVYWYRQLPEEGLKFMVYLQKENIIDESGMPKERFSAEFPKEGPSILRIQQVVRGDSAAYFCASSPGTGGTLAGVFGTQYFGPGTRLLVL.

This clone is a singleton in its sample. The CDR3 protein is CASSFVQGANTEAFF. CDR3 in DNA: TGTGCCAGCAGCTTCGTACAGGGGGCGAACACTGAAGCTTTCTTT. The rearrangement joins TRBV5-4 to TRBJ1-1, with 9 bases lining up with TRBD1. Unmatched junction bases numbered 3, after V lost 2 bases and J lost 1 base. Germline CDR1 SGHNT, CDR2 YYREEE (reference sequence). This CDR3 region has 15 residues.

This clone was observed once. This chain uses TRBV7-2 with TRBJ2-5, with a possible D match to TRBD2 (6 bases). Looked up from germline, CDR1 is SGHTA and CDR2 is FQGNSA. The V and J ends lost 3 bases and 1 base respectively, with 12 bases between them. This CDR3 contains 15 residues. CDR3: CASSLAGLGQETQYF. In DNA form, the CDR3 reads TGTGCCAGCAGCTTGGCGGGGTTGGGCCAAGAGACCCAGTACTTC. Variable domain in full (rest from reference TRBV7-2 and TRBJ2-5): GAGVSQSPSNKVTEKGKDVELRCDPISGHTALYWYRQSLGQGLEFLIYFQGNSAPDKSGLPSDRFSAERTGGSVSTLTIQRTQQEDSAVYLCASSLAGLGQETQYFGPGTRLLVL.

V gene TRBV23-1 combines with J gene TRBJ2-1; D may be TRBD1 (5 bases). Being an ORF, TRBV23-1 has a function that is uncertain. V was shortened by 6 bases and J by 1 base, with 13 bases between the two germline ends. The length of the CDR3 is 15 residues. The CDR3 region has the DNA TGCGCCAGCAGCCAAGGGGTCGGTTCCTACAATGAGCAGTTCTTC. Its translation is CASSQGVGSYNEQFF.

This CDR3 reads CASSLERGYQPQHF. CDR3 DNA: TGTGCCAGCAGCTTAGAACGGGGATATCAGCCCCAGCATTTT. This chain links TRBV7-9 with TRBJ1-5, with D unresolved. The V end lost 1 base, the J end lost 5 bases, and 9 bases lay between the germline ends. The CDR3 has 14 amino acids. Germline values: CDR1 SEHNR, CDR2 FQNEAQ (reference sequence). The complete variable domain, with remaining parts taken from reference TRBV7-9 and TRBJ1-5, reads DTGVSQNPRHKITKRGQNVTFRCDPISEHNRLYWYRQTLGQGPEFLTYFQNEAQLEKSRLLSDRFSAERPKGSFSTLEIQRTEQGDSAMYLCASSLERGYQPQHFGDGTRLSIL.

This chain uses TRBV29-1 with TRBJ2-5; 8 nucleotides line up with TRBD2. Germline values: CDR1 SQVTM, CDR2 ANQGSEA. This CDR3 is built from 14 residues. Trimming removed 8 bases from V and 5 bases from J; junction bases left unmatched: 13. The CDR3 reads CSQGAGAGKETQYF. Here the CDR3 DNA reads TGCAGCCAAGGAGCGGGGGCAGGGAAGGAGACCCAGTACTTC.

Worth noting for this clone: An end of the junction does not agree with germline; a read error may underlie this. This rearrangement joins TRBV15 to TRBJ2-2; D is perhaps TRBD1 (6 bases). This CDR3 contains 16 residues. The germline V gene encodes CDR1 LNHNV and CDR2 YYDKDF (reference sequence). The CDR3 nucleotides are TGTGCCACCGGCAGAGATCGGACAGTGGAAACCGGGGAGCTGTTTTTT. It specifies CATGRDRTVETGELFF.

The J gene is TRBJ2-7, the V gene TRBV10-3; 7 bases align to TRBD1. The CDR3 extends over 14 amino acids. The V gene end was trimmed by 8 bases and the J gene end by 0 bases; junction bases not matched to a gene: 7. CDR1 and CDR2 from the germline V gene are ENHRY and SYGVKD. This chain's CDR3 is CAISGQRSSYEQYF. The CDR3 DNA reads TGTGCCATCTCGGGACAGAGGAGCTCCTACGAGCAGTACTTC.

This chain connects TRBV18 to TRBJ1-5, with D possibly matching TRBD1 (5 bases). The ends were cut back, 6 bases at V and 4 bases at J, with 13 bases in the middle. Germline loops: CDR1 KGHSH, CDR2 LQKENI. The CDR3 is 14 residues long. CDR3 sequence reads: CASSNKWGNQPQHF. As DNA, the CDR3 is TGTGCCAGCTCGAACAAATGGGGGAATCAGCCCCAGCATTTT.

The chain employs TRBV7-6 and TRBJ1-4; the D gene is possibly TRBD1 (5 bases). CDR1 is SGHVS and CDR2 is FNYEAQ in the germline V gene. The V and J ends lost 2 bases and 5 bases respectively, with 18 bases between them. This CDR3 is 17 amino acids long. As DNA, the CDR3 is TGTGCCAGCAGCTTATGGGGTTCGGGGGGGTCGAATGAAAAACTGTTTTTT. Translation gives CASSLWGSGGSNEKLFF.

V usage is TRBV4-1 and J usage is TRBJ1-1; D is unclear. Trimming took 2 bases from V and 1 from J, leaving 8 bases between them. This CDR3 contains 14 residues. The V gene's germline CDR1 is MGHRA and CDR2 YSYEKL. CDR3 nucleotides: TGCGCCAGCAGCCAAACGCCAGCGAACACTGAAGCTTTCTTT. Its translation: CASSQTPANTEAFF.

This clone was seen just once. The rearrangement links TRBV15 to TRBJ1-2; D unresolved. CDR1 is LNHNV and CDR2 is YYDKDF in the germline V gene (reference sequence). The CDR3 has 16 residues. Trimming left V 4 bases short and J 4 bases short, with 19 bases between. The CDR3 nucleotides are TGTGCCACCAGCACATCCGAGGTAGCAGAAGGCTATGGCTACACCTTC. It specifies CATSTSEVAEGYGYTF.

The chain carries TRBV14 and TRBJ2-7; D may be TRBD2 (6 bases). CDR1 SGHDN and CDR2 FVKESK come from the germline V gene. V gave up 4 bases and J gave up 5 bases, with 12 bases separating them. The CDR3 loop spans 13 amino acids. This chain's CDR3 is CASSRSAGNEQYF. CDR3 coding DNA: TGTGCCAGCAGCCGGTCGGCGGGGAACGAGCAGTACTTC.

V gene TRBV3-1 (or the pseudogene TRBV3-2) combines with J gene TRBJ2-5, with 15 bases lining up with TRBD2. Germline V CDR1 and CDR2: LGHDT, YNNKEL (reference sequence). With V trimmed by 6 bases and J by 5 bases, 4 bases remained unmatched. The CDR3 length is 15 residues. The CDR3 region is CASRLGTSGRETQYF. CDR3 bases: TGTGCCAGCAGACTCGGGACTAGCGGGAGGGAGACCCAGTACTTC.

The chain couples TRBV7-3 to TRBJ2-2, with D unclear. The germline V gene has CDR1 SGHTA and CDR2 FQGTGA. V gave up 3 bases and J gave up 7 bases, with 9 bases separating them. This CDR3 has 13 residues. This chain's CDR3 is CASSLLSYGELFF. The CDR3 nucleotides read TGTGCCAGCAGCTTGCTCTCTTACGGGGAGCTGTTTTTT.

This clone came up a few times. V and J are TRBV4-2 and TRBJ1-1; D gene uncertain. The CDR3 sequence is 18 residues long. The germline V gene has CDR1 LGHNA and CDR2 YNFKEQ. V lost 4 bases to trimming and J lost 0 bases, with 21 bases between them. The CDR3 DNA reads as TGTGCCAGCAGCCCCCTAGGGAGGTCGGCTAAGGTGAACACTGAAGCTTTCTTT. Protein product: CASSPLGRSAKVNTEAFF.

The CDR3 DNA reads as TGTGCCAGCAGGCGAACGCCGGGACAAGGACAAGAGACCCAGTACTTC. Protein sequence: CASRRTPGQGQETQYF. The rearrangement joins TRBV27 to TRBJ2-5; D perhaps matches TRBD1 (6 bases). Germline V gives CDR1 MNHEY, CDR2 SMNVEV (reference sequence). V was cut by 6 bases and J by 2 bases, with 19 bases left in between. The CDR3 runs to 16 residues.

This rearrangement joins TRBV6-4 to TRBJ2-1, with 8 positions matching TRBD2. The CDR3 totals 16 residues. Trimming took 6 bases from V and 0 from J; bases not matched to a gene: 7. Germline CDR1 reads MRHNA; CDR2 reads SNTAGT. The CDR3, as DNA: TGTGCCAGCAGCGAGACTAGCGTATACTCCTACAATGAGCAGTTCTTC. It is translated as CASSETSVYSYNEQFF.

The rearrangement uses TRBV5-6 and TRBJ2-7; 11 positions match TRBD1. Germline-derived CDR1 and CDR2 are SGHDT and YYEEEE. J lost 3 bases, V lost 4 bases, and 6 bases had no gene match. The CDR3 extends over 15 amino acids. The CDR3: CASSPGTGGVYEQYF. The CDR3 nucleotides are TGTGCCAGCAGCCCAGGGACAGGGGGGGTCTACGAGCAGTACTTC.

The chain joins TRBV6-5 to TRBJ1-1; TRBD1 is a possible D gene (6 bases). Germline CDR1 MNHEY, CDR2 SVGAGI. The V gene lost 2 bases and the J gene lost 1 base, with 8 bases spanning the gap. This CDR3 contains 14 residues. The CDR3 protein is CASSYEGGNTEAFF. CDR3 nucleotides: TGTGCCAGCAGTTACGAAGGGGGGAACACTGAAGCTTTCTTT.